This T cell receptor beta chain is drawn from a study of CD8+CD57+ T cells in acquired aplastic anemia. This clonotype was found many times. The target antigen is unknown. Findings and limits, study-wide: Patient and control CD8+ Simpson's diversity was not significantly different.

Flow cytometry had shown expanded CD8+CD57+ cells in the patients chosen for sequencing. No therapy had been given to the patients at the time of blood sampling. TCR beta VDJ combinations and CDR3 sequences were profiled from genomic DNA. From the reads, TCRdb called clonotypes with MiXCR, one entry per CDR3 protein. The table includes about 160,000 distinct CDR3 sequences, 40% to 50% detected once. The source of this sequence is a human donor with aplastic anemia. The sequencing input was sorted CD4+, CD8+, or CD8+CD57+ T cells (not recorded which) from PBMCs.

The CDR3 spells CASSSQPDRVCSSNQPQHF. CDR3 coding DNA: TGTGCCAGCAGCTCGCAACCGGACAGGGTATGCAGTAGCAATCAGCCCCAGCATTTT. V usage is TRBV11-2 and J usage is TRBJ1-5; the match to TRBD1 covers 8 bases. Looked up from germline, CDR1 is SGHAT and CDR2 is FQNNGV. Germline trimming cut 4 bases from V and 0 bases from J; bases unmatched to any gene: 14. This CDR3 spans 19 amino acids.